Sequencing of this TCR beta chain was carried out in a study of cytomegalovirus exposure and HLA in healthy donors. With 60 Vbeta and 13 Jbeta primers, the PCR was carried out. The assay was immunoSEQ multiplex PCR, and TCRdb's table has in-frame clones only and misses some. Of around 150,000 clones listed, about 75% are singletons. The germline gives CDR1 SNHLY, CDR2 FYNNEI. The length of the CDR3 is 14 residues. V lost 2 bases and J lost 1, with 8 bases in between. Findings and caveats of the study: The majority of CMV-associated TCR beta chains were reported as apparently HLA-restricted in a later analysis.

This clone was seen ten or more times. Antigen: not known. The chain joins TRBV2 to TRBJ1-1; TRBD1 might be the D (5 bases). Material: PBMCs. This sequence was found in a male donor in good health and CMV-seronegative. CDR3 protein: CASSEQTENTEAFF. The CDR3 DNA reads as TGTGCCAGCAGTGAACAGACAGAGAACACTGAAGCTTTCTTT.